This T cell receptor (beta chain) was observed in a study of T cell responses to AZD1222 COVID-19 vaccine (dated by TCRdb to the early 2020s). Regarding the complete study: A total of about 240 trial participants underwent TCR sequencing, of whom some 210 received two doses of AZD1222 and about 25 received two doses of the MenACWY control vaccine. Trial participants were enrolled by age into subgroups of 18-55, 56-69 and 70-plus years, and roughly 150, 30 and 60 TCR-sequenced participants, respectively, were included in these subgroups.

The intended sense of this specimen's time point label: about 28 days (+/-7) after the second vaccine dose. AZD1222 recipients whose second dose came at about 4 weeks and those whose second dose came at about 12 weeks were combined into one group, since spike-specific TCR depth and breadth did not differ between the two schedules. Samples from vaccinated people were obtained from the UK trials COV001 and COV002, which included a single-blind randomized controlled phase 2/3 trial of AZD1222 (ChAdOx1 nCoV-19) in healthy adults. For TCRbeta chain sequencing, PBMC samples from trial participants were taken at day 0 and at day 28 after the second dose. The CDR3 regions of human TCRbeta chains were analyzed by immunosequencing. Concerning the study's data processing: TCRs in the repertoires were matched against a reference library of SARS-CoV-2-specific TCRs that had been generated with the MIRA antigen-specificity platform. Breadth was defined as the fraction of unique TCRs that were SARS-CoV-2-associated, and depth was defined as the fraction of total T cells that were SARS-CoV-2-associated. Each spike-specific TCR was assigned to its reactive spike region and to a CD4 or CD8 class using the MIRA data. Log10-transformed breadth and depth values were compared by one-way ANOVA with Sidak's multiple comparisons tests. TCRdb mirrors the immuneACCESS table, restricted to in-frame sequences. Some clones are absent from its copies; in checked studies, under half trace to an unresolved V gene, and the reason for the others is unknown. D and trimming come from the DNA, and the V and J calls and clone size come from that table. The sample yields 120,000 or so clones; about 95% were counted once. The top ten clonotypes cover approximately 2.9% of the sample.

The CDR3 contains 15 residues, cysteine and phenylalanine counted. The read is trimmed to its CDR3 DNA, 45 bases read in frame from base 1. Trimming removed 3 bases from V and 4 bases from J; the gene matches leave 4 bases unexplained. CDR1 and CDR2 were assigned from the germline V gene as ENHRY and SYGVKD. Notes on this clone: The antigen it binds to is not known. Per-base quality was not reported, and no clone a single base away is much larger than it.

The investigation overall reported the following: Because no day 14 peak-response samples were available, the repertoires could be characterized only after the peak T cell response. CD4 TCRs associated with the vaccine covered the entire spike protein, and the dominant responses were in regions 160-218 and 743-854. After two AZD1222 doses, both the breadth and the depth of spike-specific TCRs were significantly higher than at day 0 and than in MenACWY recipients. Participants were mostly white British, with more females than males. The authors suggested clonal diversity may have been underestimated. Epitopes outside the regions mutated in the B.1.351 and B.1.1.7 variants were reportedly recognized by nearly half of the unique spike-specific TCRs. The 56-69-year group was small, and its depth increase did not reach significance, likely because of low power. Only five to seven AZD1222 recipients were SARS-CoV-2 seropositive at baseline, limiting conclusions about previously exposed vaccinees.

The rearrangement combines TRBV10-3 with TRBJ2-3, with 10 junctional bases fitting TRBD1. The sequencing used peripheral blood, collected 28 days after the second AZD1222 dose. The receptor was derived from an adult who received the AZD1222 COVID-19 vaccine. The sequence in DNA is TGTGCCATCAGTGAAGGGGGACAGGGGCCAGATACGCAGTATTTT. Translated, it reads CAISEGGQGPDTQYF.